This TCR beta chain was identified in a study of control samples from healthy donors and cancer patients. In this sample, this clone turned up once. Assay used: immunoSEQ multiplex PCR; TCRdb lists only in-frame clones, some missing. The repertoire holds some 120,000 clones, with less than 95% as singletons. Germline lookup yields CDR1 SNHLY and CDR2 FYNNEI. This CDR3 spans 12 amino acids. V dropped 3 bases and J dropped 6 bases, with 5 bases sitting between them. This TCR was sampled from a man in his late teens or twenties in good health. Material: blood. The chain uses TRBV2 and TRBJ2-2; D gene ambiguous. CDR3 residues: CASSDFSGELFF. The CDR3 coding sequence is TGTGCCAGCAGTGATTTTTCCGGGGAGCTGTTTTTT.